This T cell receptor (beta chain) was identified in a study of early T cells in non-severe SARS-CoV-2 infection. There are many counts of this clonotype. This CDR3 is built from 16 residues. The germline V gene has CDR1 SGHRS and CDR2 YFSETQ. V shed 0 bases and J shed 0 bases, with 12 bases lying between them. Unique molecular identifier tags were affixed to discrete cDNA molecules. Each CDR3 protein gets one entry after TCRdb re-called the 5' RACE reads with MiXCR. The data hold roughly 66,000 distinct CDR3 sequences, with approximately 8.3% observed a single time. Sample: whole blood. This receptor was obtained from an adult who was a healthcare worker with PCR-confirmed SARS-CoV-2 infection or an uninfected control (not recorded which). The chain couples TRBV5-1 to TRBJ1-1; possible D gene TRBD1, 6 bases. This CDR3 is CASSLGLGQMNTEAFF. The CDR3 DNA reads TGCGCCAGCAGCTTGGGGCTCGGACAGATGAACACTGAAGCTTTCTTT.